Sequencing of this TCR beta chain was carried out in a study of cytomegalovirus exposure and HLA in healthy donors. Donors were ostensibly healthy at sampling, although undocumented immune exposures were probable. This CDR3 is built from 13 residues. The germline CDR1 and CDR2 sequences are SGHAT and FQDESV (reference sequence). Unmatched junction bases numbered 7, after V lost 10 bases and J lost 2 bases. The PCR had 60 Vbeta and 13 Jbeta primers. TCRdb's table, derived via immunoSEQ multiplex PCR, lists solely in-frame clones and lacks some. Here the sample table reports 100,000 to 150,000 clones. This receptor was identified in a man aged 18-30 years in good health and CMV-seronegative. Specimen: PBMCs. The V gene is TRBV11-1, the J gene TRBJ2-7; TRBD2 matches 8 bases. The CDR3 coding sequence is TGTGCCACCCGGGGGGGCAGCACCTACGAGCAGTACTTC. Translation gives CATRGGSTYEQYF.